This TCR beta chain derives from a study of T cell clones after liver transplantation. Some clones are missing from TCRdb's copy, which holds only in-frame ones; the method was immunoSEQ multiplex PCR. The sample includes some 20,000 clones, 80% to 90% of them seen just once. Germline-derived CDR1 and CDR2 are SGHDN and FVKESK. The CDR3 is made up of 12 amino acids. V lost 4 bases, J lost 8 bases, and 8 bases lay in between. Study-wide results and limits: Donor-reactive sequences fell more than third party-reactive ones, suggesting partial deletion.

As concerns this clone: No antigen is known for it.

The source is a human donor who received a liver transplant. The chain uses TRBV14 and TRBJ2-2; D unclear. The sample here was CD8+ T cells from blood, taken before liver transplant. The CDR3 sequence: CASSPSRGELFF. CDR3 coding DNA: TGTGCCAGCAGCCCTTCAAGGGGGGAGCTGTTTTTT.